This paragraph covers one T cell receptor (beta chain) sequence. The data were taken from a study of blood T cell repertoires in COVID-19. Background on the study: The study drew acute and convalescent COVID-19 samples from the United States, Italy and Spain. The cDNA or gDNA used as material had been derived from T cells, B-cell-depleted T cells, or PBMCs.

The germline CDR1 and CDR2 sequences are MNHEY and SVGEGT. The ends lost 5 bases at V and 5 bases at J; junction bases unmatched: 0. The CDR3 covers 12 residues. Method: immunoSEQ multiplex PCR; TCRdb's copy keeps in-frame clones and lacks some. The profile shows about 110,000 clones, around 88% of them singletons. This chain connects TRBV6-2 or TRBV6-3 to TRBJ2-3; 8 bases agree with TRBD1. Sequenced sample: peripheral blood. The receptor was derived from a man in his fifties or sixties with active or convalescent COVID-19. The CDR3 loop is CASSGQGDTQYF. The CDR3 DNA is TGTGCCAGCAGTGGACAGGGAGATACGCAGTATTTT.